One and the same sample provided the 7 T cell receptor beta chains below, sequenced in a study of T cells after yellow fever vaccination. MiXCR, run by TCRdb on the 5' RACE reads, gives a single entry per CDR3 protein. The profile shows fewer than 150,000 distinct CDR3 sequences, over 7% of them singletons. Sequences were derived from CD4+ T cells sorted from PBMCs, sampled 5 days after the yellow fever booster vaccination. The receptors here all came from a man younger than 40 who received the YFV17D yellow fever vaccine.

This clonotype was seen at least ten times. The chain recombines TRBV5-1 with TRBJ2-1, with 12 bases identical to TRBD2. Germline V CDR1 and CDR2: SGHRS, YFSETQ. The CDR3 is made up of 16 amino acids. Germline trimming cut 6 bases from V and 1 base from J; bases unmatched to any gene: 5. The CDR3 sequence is CASTLAGGRSYNEQFF. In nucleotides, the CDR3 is TGCGCCAGCACCCTAGCGGGAGGGAGATCCTACAATGAGCAGTTCTTC. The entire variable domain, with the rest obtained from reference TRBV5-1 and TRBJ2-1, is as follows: KAGVTQTPRYLIKTRGQQVTLSCSPISGHRSVSWYQQTPGQGLQFLFEYFSETQRNKGNFPGRFSGRQFSNSRSEMNVSTLELGDSALYLCASTLAGGRSYNEQFFGPGTRLTVL.

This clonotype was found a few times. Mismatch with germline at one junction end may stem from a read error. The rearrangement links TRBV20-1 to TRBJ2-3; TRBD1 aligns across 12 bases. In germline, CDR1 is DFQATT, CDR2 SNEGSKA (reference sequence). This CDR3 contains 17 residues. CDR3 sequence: CCARAPGQGAGTDTQYF. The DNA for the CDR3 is TGCTGTGCTAGGGCCCCGGGACAGGGGGCCGGCACAGATACGCAGTATTTT.

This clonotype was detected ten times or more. CDR3 sequence (DNA): TGTGCCAGCAGCTTAATGGGGGGATTAGAGACCCAGTACTTC. This codes for CASSLMGGLETQYF. The chain carries TRBV7-2 and TRBJ2-5; perhaps TRBD2 as D (6 bases). The V gene lost 2 bases and the J gene lost 4 bases, with 11 bases spanning the gap. Per the germline V gene, CDR1 is SGHTA and CDR2 is FQGNSA. There are 14 residues in the CDR3.

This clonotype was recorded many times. The CDR3: CSALSPAERQETQYF. The CDR3 DNA reads as TGCAGCGCCCTGTCACCAGCGGAGCGCCAAGAGACCCAGTACTTC. The chain carries TRBV29-1 and TRBJ2-5; weak D call: TRBD2 (5 bases). The CDR3 has 15 residues. V lost 7 bases to trimming and J lost 1 base, with 19 bases between them. Germline V gives CDR1 SQVTM, CDR2 ANQGSEA.

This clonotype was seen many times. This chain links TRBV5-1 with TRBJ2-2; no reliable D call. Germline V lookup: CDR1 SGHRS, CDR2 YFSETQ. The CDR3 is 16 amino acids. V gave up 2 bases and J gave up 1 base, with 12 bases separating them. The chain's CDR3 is CASSFWDSGNTGELFF. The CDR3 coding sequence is TGCGCCAGCAGCTTTTGGGATTCAGGGAACACCGGGGAGCTGTTTTTT. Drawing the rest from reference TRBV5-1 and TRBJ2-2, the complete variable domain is KAGVTQTPRYLIKTRGQQVTLSCSPISGHRSVSWYQQTPGQGLQFLFEYFSETQRNKGNFPGRFSGRQFSNSRSEMNVSTLELGDSALYLCASSFWDSGNTGELFFGEGSRLTVL.

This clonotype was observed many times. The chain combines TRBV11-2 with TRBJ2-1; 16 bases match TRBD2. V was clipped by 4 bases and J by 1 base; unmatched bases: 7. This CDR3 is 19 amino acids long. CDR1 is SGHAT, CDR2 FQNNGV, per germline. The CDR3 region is CASSYTGTSGRVSYNEQFF. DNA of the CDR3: TGTGCCAGCAGCTATACCGGGACTAGCGGGAGGGTTTCCTACAATGAGCAGTTCTTC.

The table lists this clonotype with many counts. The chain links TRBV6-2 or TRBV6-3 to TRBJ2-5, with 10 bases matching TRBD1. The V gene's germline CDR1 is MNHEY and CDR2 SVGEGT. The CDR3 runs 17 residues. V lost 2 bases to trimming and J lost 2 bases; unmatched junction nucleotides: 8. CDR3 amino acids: CASSYRRTGGEQETQYF. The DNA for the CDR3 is TGTGCCAGCAGTTACAGAAGGACAGGGGGAGAACAAGAGACCCAGTACTTC.